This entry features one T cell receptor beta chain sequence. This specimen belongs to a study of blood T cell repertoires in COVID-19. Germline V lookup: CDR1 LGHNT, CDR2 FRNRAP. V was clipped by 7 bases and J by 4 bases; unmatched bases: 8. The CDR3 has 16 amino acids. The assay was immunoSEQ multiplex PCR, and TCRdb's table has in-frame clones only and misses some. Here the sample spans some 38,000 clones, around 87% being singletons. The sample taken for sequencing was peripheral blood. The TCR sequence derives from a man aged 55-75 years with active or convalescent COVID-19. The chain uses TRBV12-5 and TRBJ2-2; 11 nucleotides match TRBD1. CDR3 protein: CASAPDGTGGTGELFF. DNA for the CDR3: TGTGCTAGTGCCCCAGACGGGACAGGGGGCACCGGGGAGCTGTTTTTT.